This T cell receptor (beta chain) originates from a study of blood T cell repertoires in COVID-19. Across the study: COVID-19 samples, acute and convalescent, were from the United States, Italy and Spain. The cDNA or gDNA used as material had been derived from T cells, B-cell-depleted T cells, or PBMCs.

In the original analysis: Reference gene primer amplification in the assay estimated nucleated cell counts. Assay used: immunoSEQ multiplex PCR; TCRdb lists only in-frame clones, some missing. V and J calls plus clone size are reproduced from that table; the DNA served to infer D and trimming. The table shows 140,000 to 150,000 clones, with over 65% occurring only once. The ends lost 4 bases at V and 7 bases at J; junction bases unmatched: 10. The germline CDR1 and CDR2 sequences are SGHRS and YFSETQ. The CDR3 sequence is 15 residues long. The sample taken for sequencing was peripheral blood. This TCR was sampled from a human donor in a cohort sampled during active COVID-19. The chain recombines TRBV5-1 with TRBJ2-2; 7 bases align to TRBD1. CDR3 sequence: CASSPGQTAGGELFF. For the CDR3, the DNA is TGCGCCAGCAGCCCGGGACAGACCGCCGGCGGGGAGCTGTTTTTT.